The 10 T cell receptor beta chains below were found in one sample sequenced in a study of T cells in Graves' hyperthyroidism and ophthalmopathy. Regions amplified from RNA transcripts were the TCR beta CDR3 regions. First-round RT-PCR of the TCR CDR3 relied on the HTBI primer set. From the multiplex PCR reads, TCRdb called clonotypes with MiXCR, one entry per CDR3 protein. The table has about 500,000 distinct CDR3 sequences, roughly 15% seen once. Source material: blood. These receptors were taken from a woman aged 18-29 years with Graves' ophthalmopathy.

Only a few counts were recorded for this clonotype. The chain recombines TRBV7-8 with TRBJ2-1, with 10 positions matching TRBD2. The CDR3 is 17 residues long. Losses at the gene ends were 0 bases for V and 2 bases for J; bases not matched to a gene: 4. Per germline, CDR1 SGHVS and CDR2 FQNEAQ. CDR3 in DNA: TGTGCCAGCAGCTTAGCCCGCCTAGCGGGGGCCTACAATGAGCAGTTCTTC. As protein: CASSLARLAGAYNEQFF.

This clonotype came up many times. The rearrangement joins TRBV27 to TRBJ2-1; no firm D call. V lost 4 bases and J lost 0, with 16 bases in between. Germline CDR1 and CDR2: MNHEY and SMNVEV (reference sequence). The CDR3 has 17 amino acids. The CDR3 reads CASSSDSGAHSYNEQFF. CDR3 DNA sequence: TGTGCCAGCAGTTCCGATTCAGGAGCCCACTCCTACAATGAGCAGTTCTTC.

This clonotype was counted many times. The rearrangement uses TRBV30 and TRBJ2-2; TRBD1 matches 7 bases. This CDR3 spans 13 amino acids. The ends lost 2 bases at V and 5 bases at J; junction bases unmatched: 2. Germline lookup yields CDR1 GTSNPN and CDR2 SVGIG (reference sequence). CDR3 nucleotides: TGTGCCTGGAGTCAGACAGGGACCGGGGAGCTGTTTTTT. Amino acids: CAWSQTGTGELFF.

This clonotype was found a few times. This chain joins TRBV5-5 and TRBJ1-2; 7 nucleotides align to TRBD1. With V trimmed by 0 bases and J by 3 bases, 5 bases remained unmatched. Germline V gives CDR1 SGHKS, CDR2 YYEKEE (reference sequence). CDR3 length equals 15 residues. The CDR3 region is CASSLVDRADYGYTF. The CDR3 DNA is TGTGCCAGCAGCTTGGTCGACAGGGCAGACTATGGCTACACCTTC.

In this sample, this clonotype turned up many times. The rearrangement links TRBV27 to TRBJ1-1; TRBD1 is a possible D gene (5 bases). The V gene lost 6 bases and the J gene lost 5 bases, with 16 bases spanning the gap. Germline assignment: CDR1 MNHEY and CDR2 SMNVEV (reference sequence). This CDR3 region has 14 residues. CDR3 coding DNA: TGTGCCAGCAGACGGGACGGAATTTTTACTGAAGCTTTCTTT. It specifies CASRRDGIFTEAFF.

In its sample, this clonotype was seen a few times. The V gene is TRBV9, the J gene TRBJ2-1; 12 bases are a match to TRBD2. CDR1 SGDLS and CDR2 YYNGEE come from the germline V gene. The length of the CDR3 is 16 residues. Trimming cost V 3 bases and J 5 bases; bases outside gene matches: 6. CDR3 sequence: CASSDLAGGGDNEQFF. Here the CDR3 DNA reads TGTGCCAGCAGCGACCTAGCGGGGGGGGGGGACAATGAGCAGTTCTTC.

The V gene is TRBV20-1, the J gene TRBJ1-1; D is uncertain. Germline V lookup: CDR1 DFQATT, CDR2 SNEGSKA (reference sequence). Trimming took off 5 bases at V and 0 bases at J, with 16 bases between the two ends. The CDR3 extends over 15 amino acids. CDR3 region: CSAGVLLELNTEAFF. The CDR3, as DNA: TGCAGTGCTGGGGTATTGTTAGAGTTGAACACTGAAGCTTTCTTT.

This clonotype showed up just a few times. J is TRBJ2-4 and V is TRBV28, with D uncertain. V lost 2 bases to trimming and J lost 0 bases, with 5 bases between them. The CDR3 contains 14 residues. The V gene's germline CDR1 is MDHEN and CDR2 SYDVKM. CDR3 amino acids: CASSLNSAKNIQYF. The DNA for the CDR3 is TGTGCCAGCAGTTTAAACTCAGCCAAAAACATTCAGTACTTC.

This clonotype turned up a few times. This sequence joins TRBV27 and TRBJ1-5; the match to TRBD1 covers 7 bases. Germline trimming cut 7 bases from V and 7 bases from J; bases unmatched to any gene: 10. Germline V gene lookup returns CDR1 MNHEY and CDR2 SMNVEV (reference sequence). The CDR3 runs 14 residues. The CDR3 bases are TGTGCCAGCAACCCGACAGGGTATGGGCAGCCCCAGCATTTT. Its protein product is CASNPTGYGQPQHF.

This clonotype was observed many times. The chain is built from TRBV18 and TRBJ1-5; 7 bases are shared with TRBD1. Looked up from germline, CDR1 is KGHSH and CDR2 is LQKENI. V lost 4 bases, J lost 3 bases, and 6 bases stayed unmatched. The CDR3 covers 15 residues. The CDR3 loop reads CASSLTQGLNQPQHF. The CDR3 nucleotides are TGTGCCAGCTCACTAACACAGGGGCTCAATCAGCCCCAGCATTTT.